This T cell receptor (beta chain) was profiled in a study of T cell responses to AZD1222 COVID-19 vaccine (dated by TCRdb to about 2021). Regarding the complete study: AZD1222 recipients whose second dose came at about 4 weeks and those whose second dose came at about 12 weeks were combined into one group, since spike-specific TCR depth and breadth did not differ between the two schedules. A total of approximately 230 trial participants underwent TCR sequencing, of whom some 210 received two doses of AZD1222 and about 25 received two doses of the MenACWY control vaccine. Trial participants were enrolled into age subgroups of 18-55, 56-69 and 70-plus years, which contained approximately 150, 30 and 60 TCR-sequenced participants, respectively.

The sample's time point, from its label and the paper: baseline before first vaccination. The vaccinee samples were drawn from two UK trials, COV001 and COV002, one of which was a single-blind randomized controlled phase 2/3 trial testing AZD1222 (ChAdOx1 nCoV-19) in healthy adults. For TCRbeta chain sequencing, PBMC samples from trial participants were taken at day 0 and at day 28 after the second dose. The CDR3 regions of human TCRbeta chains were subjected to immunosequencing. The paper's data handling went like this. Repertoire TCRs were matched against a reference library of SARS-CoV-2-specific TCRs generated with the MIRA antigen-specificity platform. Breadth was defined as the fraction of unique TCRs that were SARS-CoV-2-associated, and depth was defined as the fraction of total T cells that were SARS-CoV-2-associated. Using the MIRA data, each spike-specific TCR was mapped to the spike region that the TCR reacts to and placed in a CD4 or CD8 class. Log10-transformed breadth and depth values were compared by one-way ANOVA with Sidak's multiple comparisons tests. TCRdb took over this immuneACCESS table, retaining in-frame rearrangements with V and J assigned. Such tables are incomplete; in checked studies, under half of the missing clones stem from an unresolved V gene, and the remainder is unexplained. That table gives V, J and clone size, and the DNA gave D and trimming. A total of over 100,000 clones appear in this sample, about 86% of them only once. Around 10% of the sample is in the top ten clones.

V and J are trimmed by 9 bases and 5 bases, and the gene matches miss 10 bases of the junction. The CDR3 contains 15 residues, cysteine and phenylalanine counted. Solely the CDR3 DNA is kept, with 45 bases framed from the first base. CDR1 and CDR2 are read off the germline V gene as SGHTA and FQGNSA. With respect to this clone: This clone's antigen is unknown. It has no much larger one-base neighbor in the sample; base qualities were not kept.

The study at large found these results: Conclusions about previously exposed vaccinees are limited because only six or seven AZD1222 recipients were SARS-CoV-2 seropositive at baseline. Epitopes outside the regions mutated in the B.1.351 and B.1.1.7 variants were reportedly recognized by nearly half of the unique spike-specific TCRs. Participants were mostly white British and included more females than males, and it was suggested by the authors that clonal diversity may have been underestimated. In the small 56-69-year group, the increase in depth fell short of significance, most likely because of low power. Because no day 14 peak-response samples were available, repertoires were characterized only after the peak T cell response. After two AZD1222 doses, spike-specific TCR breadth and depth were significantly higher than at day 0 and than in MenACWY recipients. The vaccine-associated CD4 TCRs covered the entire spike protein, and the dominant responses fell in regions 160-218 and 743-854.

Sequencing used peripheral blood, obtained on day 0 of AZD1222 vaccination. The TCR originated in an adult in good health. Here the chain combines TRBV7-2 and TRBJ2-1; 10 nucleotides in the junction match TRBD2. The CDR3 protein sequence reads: CASTTGLAANNEQFF. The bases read TGTGCCAGTACAACCGGACTAGCGGCAAACAATGAGCAGTTCTTC.